The sequence of this TCR beta chain was determined in a study of T cell repertoires in cytomegalovirus infection. In the study overall: CMV infection plus the matching HLA type was flagged by public TCR beta signatures. Study-level results: Individuals carrying CMV plus the relevant HLA were identified by cumulative frequency of public TCR beta families. Across the ex vivo response, the dominant clonotypes were HLA-C-restricted CMV-specific TCR beta clonotypes.

Regarding this clonotype: Its antigen is unidentified.

MiXCR, applied by TCRdb to the reads, yields one record per CDR3 protein. The table includes 85,000 to 130,000 distinct CDR3 sequences, 20% to 30% detected once. Germline CDR1 and CDR2: SGHRS and YFSETQ. V was pared by 3 bases and J by 6 bases, with 9 bases between. CDR3 size: 12 residues. This TCR derives from a human donor in good health (CMV status not recorded). Some clones in this sample may be carry-over from other donors' samples. Sequencing was carried out using CD8+ T cells from PBMCs. The J gene is TRBJ1-1, the V gene TRBV5-1; D is uncertain. CDR3 nucleotide sequence: TGCGCCAGCAGCTCCTCAAGCGCTGAAGCTTTCTTT. This encodes CASSSSSAEAFF.